This is a list of T cell receptor beta chains from one sample in a study of T-cell memory formation after mild COVID-19. From the 5' RACE reads, TCRdb called clonotypes with MiXCR, one entry per CDR3 protein. The sample contains fewer than 400,000 distinct CDR3 sequences, 10% to 15% of which appear only once. Source material: PBMCs or a T cell subset sorted from them (not recorded which). Receptors were obtained from a man aged 18 to 35 who had mild COVID-19 (a few samples of this study predate the infection). Cell type and time point are not known. The CDR3 runs from the conserved cysteine through the conserved F or W. Each record gives: CDR3 DNA, CDR3 protein, J gene, clone size, V gene, D gene. A D gene is named only where the DNA matches it firmly. Expanded clones get a size class; other rows say once, few or many, or leave the size out.

TGTGCCAGCACCAAATGGCCTAGCGGTAATGAGCAGTTCTTC | CASTKWPSGNEQFF | TRBJ2-1 | . | TRBV27 | TRBD2
TGTGCCAGCAGCGGGGCCAAAAAAGAGACCCAGTACTTC | CASSGAKKETQYF | TRBJ2-5 | few | TRBV7-2 | .
TGTGCCAGCAGCTTCACGTTAACACGGAACACTGAAGCTTTCTTT | CASSFTLTRNTEAFF | TRBJ1-1 | . | TRBV6-5 | .
TGTGCCAGCAGCCAAGATCGAGGAGTCAGCTACAATGAGCAGTTCTTC | CASSQDRGVSYNEQFF | TRBJ2-1 | . | TRBV3-1 | .
TGCAGTGCTAGAGTCCGTCCCTCGGACAGGCTCTTCCAAGAGACCCAGTACTTC | CSARVRPSDRLFQETQYF | TRBJ2-5 | . | TRBV20-1 | TRBD1
TGTGCCAGCAGCAATGTAGCGGGGAGATGTAATGAGCAGTTCTTC | CASSNVAGRCNEQFF | TRBJ2-1 | . | TRBV21-1 | .
TGTGCCAGCAGCCCTGGGGGGAGGGGGAACAATGAGCAGTTCTTC | CASSPGGRGNNEQFF | TRBJ2-1 | few | TRBV12-3/TRBV12-4 | .
TGCGCCAGCAGCCCCCGTTGGGAGAACACTGAAGCTTTCTTT | CASSPRWENTEAFF | TRBJ1-1 | . | TRBV4-1 | .
TGCGCCAGCAGAGACGCAGGAGAGACCCAGTACTTC | CASRDAGETQYF | TRBJ2-5 | . | TRBV5-1 | .
TGTGCCAGCTCCCCCTTAATTACGAGCTCCTACAATGAGCAGTTCTTC | CASSPLITSSYNEQFF | TRBJ2-1 | . | TRBV27 | .
TGTGCCAGCAGTAAGACAGGGGGATACACCGGGGAGCTGTTTTTT | CASSKTGGYTGELFF | TRBJ2-2 | . | TRBV12-3/TRBV12-4 | TRBD1
TGTGCCAGCAGCCAGGAGGGGCTGGGGGCCGGAGAGACCCAGTACTTC | CASSQEGLGAGETQYF | TRBJ2-5 | . | TRBV4-2 | .
TGCAGTGCTAGAACTAGCGCCAGGAGCTCCTACGAGCAGTACTTC | CSARTSARSSYEQYF | TRBJ2-7 | . | TRBV20-1 | TRBD2
TGCGCCAGCAGCCAGGTACAGGGTGCAGCTTTCTTT | CASSQVQGAAFF | TRBJ1-1 | . | TRBV4-1 | .
TGCGCCAGCAGCTTTTTCCAAGGGGCCACAGATACGCAGTATTTT | CASSFFQGATDTQYF | TRBJ2-3 | . | TRBV5-1 | .
TGTGCCAGCAGCCCCGTGGACAGGTACAATGAGCAGTTCTTC | CASSPVDRYNEQFF | TRBJ2-1 | few | TRBV28 | TRBD1
TGTGCCATCACGGACAGGACTAGCGGGGGCCTCATAAACAATGAGCAGTTCTTC | CAITDRTSGGLINNEQFF | TRBJ2-1 | few | TRBV10-3 | TRBD2
TGTGCCAGCAGCTCCCAGGGACAGCGGACTAGCGGGGGTTCCTCCTACAATGAGCAGTTCTTC | CASSSQGQRTSGGSSYNEQFF | TRBJ2-1 | many | TRBV7-3 | TRBD2
TGTGCCACCAGTGCGGGCAGCCAAGAGACCCAGTACTTC | CATSAGSQETQYF | TRBJ2-5 | few | TRBV24-1 | .
TGTGCCAGCAGCTCAAACCGCGACCGGGACAGGGGACACGAGCAGTACTTC | CASSSNRDRDRGHEQYF | TRBJ2-7 | . | TRBV7-9 | TRBD1
TGTGCCAGCAGCTTGGGACCCGGGACAGGTACCACCTACGAGCAGTACTTC | CASSLGPGTGTTYEQYF | TRBJ2-7 | few | TRBV5-6 | TRBD1
TGTGCCAGTAGGGGGGCGCCCTACAATGAGCAGTTCTTC | CASRGAPYNEQFF | TRBJ2-1 | . | TRBV12-3/TRBV12-4 | .
TGTGCCAGCAGCTTCGGCCGGACTAGCGGCCTCCAAGAGACCCAGTACTTC | CASSFGRTSGLQETQYF | TRBJ2-5 | . | TRBV11-2 | TRBD2
TGTGCCAGCAGTGACTCGGGGCCCGGCTACACCTTC | CASSDSGPGYTF | TRBJ1-2 | few | TRBV2 | .
TGCGCCAGCAGCTTGGCGACGGACAGGGGTGCCGGTCGTGCTGAAGCTTTCTTT | CASSLATDRGAGRAEAFF | TRBJ1-1 | few | TRBV5-1 | TRBD1
TGTGCCAGCAGCCCTATCTGGGGGGAGAGAAGTTCACCCCTCCACTTT | CASSPIWGERSSPLHF | TRBJ1-6 | few | TRBV7-9 | .
TGCGCCAGCAGCCTCTGGGGGCCTAGGGCGACCCTCCACTTT | CASSLWGPRATLHF | TRBJ1-6 | few | TRBV4-1 | .
TGTGCCAGCGGGGGACAGGGGTCAGGTGAAGCTTTCTTT | CASGGQGSGEAFF | TRBJ1-1 | . | TRBV7-9 | TRBD1
TGTGCCAGCAGCTTAACGGGGGCGCAAGGCTACACCTTC | CASSLTGAQGYTF | TRBJ1-2 | . | TRBV7-2 | .
TGTGCCAGCAGCTTAAGACAGGGGGCCTATGAGCAGTTCTTC | CASSLRQGAYEQFF | TRBJ2-1 | many | TRBV7-6 | TRBD1
TGTGCCAGTCACCTAGGCAACCCAAAAGAGACCCAGTACTTC | CASHLGNPKETQYF | TRBJ2-5 | many | TRBV7-2 | .
TGCGCCAGCACCCCGGGGGACGCGAATGAAGCTTTCTTT | CASTPGDANEAFF | TRBJ1-1 | few | TRBV10-2 | .
TGTGCCAGCAGTGCGGGACAGGGAAGCGAGCAGTACTTC | CASSAGQGSEQYF | TRBJ2-7 | . | TRBV6-2/TRBV6-3 | TRBD1
TGCAGCGTTGAAGAGGGTAGGGGGGGGCACGCCGATACGCAGTATTTT | CSVEEGRGGHADTQYF | TRBJ2-3 | . | TRBV29-1 | .
TGCGCCAGCAGCGCCCGCGAGACTGAAGCTTTCTTT | CASSARETEAFF | TRBJ1-1 | few | TRBV5-1 | .
TGTGCCAGCAGCCAAAAGCTCCCGGGGGGGGCCTCCTACGAGCAGTACTTC | CASSQKLPGGASYEQYF | TRBJ2-7 | . | TRBV4-2 | TRBD2
TGTGCCAGCAGCCCGGGGGACGGAAACACTGAAGCTTTCTTT | CASSPGDGNTEAFF | TRBJ1-1 | few | TRBV7-3 | .
TGTGCCAGCCACAGGGCTCCTAACTATGGCTACACCTTC | CASHRAPNYGYTF | TRBJ1-2 | . | TRBV6-5 | .
TGTGCCAGCAGTTTAGATTGGAGGACGTCGGATGAGCAGTTCTTC | CASSLDWRTSDEQFF | TRBJ2-1 | . | TRBV28 | .
TGCGCCAGCAGCCAGGGACAGGGGGCGTGGGATACGCAGTATTTT | CASSQGQGAWDTQYF | TRBJ2-3 | . | TRBV4-1 | TRBD1
TGTGCGGGGGCTGCTAGCGGGCTGATTAGCACAGATACGCAGTATTTT | CAGAASGLISTDTQYF | TRBJ2-3 | . | TRBV6-2/TRBV6-3 | TRBD2
TGTGCCAGCAGTCCCGGGACAGTCGGAGAGACCCAGTACTTC | CASSPGTVGETQYF | TRBJ2-5 | . | TRBV3-1 | TRBD1
TGTGCCAGCAGGCCTCCGGGACAGGGTATCAATCACCTCTTC | CASRPPGQGINHLF | TRBJ2-1 | few | TRBV7-8 | TRBD1
TGCGCCAGCAGCTCCGACCTAGCGGGGGTAGGGGAGCAGTTCTTC | CASSSDLAGVGEQFF | TRBJ2-1 | . | TRBV5-1 | TRBD2
TGCGCCAGCAGCTTGGCCCTAGTAGGCGGCTACACCTTC | CASSLALVGGYTF | TRBJ1-2 | many | TRBV5-1 | .
TGTGCCAGCAGTTACTCCGGGATTAGCACAGATACGCAGTATTTT | CASSYSGISTDTQYF | TRBJ2-3 | . | TRBV6-2/TRBV6-3 | .
TGCGCCAGCAGCTTGGTTGGCCAAACAGATACGCAGTATTTT | CASSLVGQTDTQYF | TRBJ2-3 | . | TRBV5-1 | .
TGTGCCAGCAGCATCAGACCGGACTCCTACGAGCAGTACTTC | CASSIRPDSYEQYF | TRBJ2-7 | . | TRBV7-8 | .
TGTGCCATCAGTGAGACGCAAGGTAGAGATACGCAGTATTTT | CAISETQGRDTQYF | TRBJ2-3 | few | TRBV10-3 | .
TGTGCCAGCAGTCCTCCGGGACTAGCGGCTCCGAACACCGGGGAGCTGTTTTTT | CASSPPGLAAPNTGELFF | TRBJ2-2 | few | TRBV12-3/TRBV12-4 | TRBD2
TGCAGTGCTAGAAACTTTCGGAGGGGCCTTCGCAGTCAGCCCCAGCATTTT | CSARNFRRGLRSQPQHF | TRBJ1-5 | . | TRBV20-1 | .
TGTGCCAGCAACACCCTAGCGGGGGCCCCTCGGAATGAGCAGTTCTTC | CASNTLAGAPRNEQFF | TRBJ2-1 | . | TRBV28 | TRBD2
TGTGCCAGCAGCTTTTCCGACTATGGCTACACCTTC | CASSFSDYGYTF | TRBJ1-2 | many | TRBV7-2 | .
TGCAGTGCTGACACTAGCGGGGGGACGAACACCGGGGAGCTGTTTTTT | CSADTSGGTNTGELFF | TRBJ2-2 | . | TRBV20-1 | TRBD2
TGTGCCAGCACGTGGGCAGGCTCTAATGAAAAACTGTTTTTT | CASTWAGSNEKLFF | TRBJ1-4 | . | TRBV6-5 | .
TGTGCTAGTGGTTTTCTCCCCGGCCACATCTCTGGAAACACCATATATTTT | CASGFLPGHISGNTIYF | TRBJ1-3 | few | TRBV12-5 | .
TGTGCCAGCAGCTTTCTGGGACAGGCCGGAAACACCATATATTTT | CASSFLGQAGNTIYF | TRBJ1-3 | . | TRBV5-5 | TRBD1